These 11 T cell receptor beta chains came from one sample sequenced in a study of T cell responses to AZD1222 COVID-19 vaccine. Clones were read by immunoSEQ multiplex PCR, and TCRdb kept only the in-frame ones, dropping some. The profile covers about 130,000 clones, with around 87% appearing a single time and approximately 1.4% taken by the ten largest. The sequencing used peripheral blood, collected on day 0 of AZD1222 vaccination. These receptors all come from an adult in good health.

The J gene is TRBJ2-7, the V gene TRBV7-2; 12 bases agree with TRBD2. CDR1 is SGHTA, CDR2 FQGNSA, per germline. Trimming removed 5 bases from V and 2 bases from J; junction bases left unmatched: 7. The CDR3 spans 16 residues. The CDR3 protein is CASSPAGLAGTYEQYF. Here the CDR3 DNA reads TGTGCCAGCAGCCCCGCCGGACTAGCGGGGACCTACGAGCAGTACTTC.

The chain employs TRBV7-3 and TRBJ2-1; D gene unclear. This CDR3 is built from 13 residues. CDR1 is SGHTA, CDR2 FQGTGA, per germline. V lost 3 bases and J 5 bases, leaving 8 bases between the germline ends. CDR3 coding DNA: TGTGCCAGCAGCTTTTTCTTGAACAATGAGCAGTTCTTC. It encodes CASSFFLNNEQFF.

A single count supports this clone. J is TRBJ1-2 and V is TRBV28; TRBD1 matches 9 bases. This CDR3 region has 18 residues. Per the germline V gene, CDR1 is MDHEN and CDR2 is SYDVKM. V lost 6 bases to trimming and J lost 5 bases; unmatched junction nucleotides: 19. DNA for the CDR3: TGTGCCAGCAGCTCTCTAATGTCCGGACAGGGGAATCCTTATGGCTACACCTTC. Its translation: CASSSLMSGQGNPYGYTF.

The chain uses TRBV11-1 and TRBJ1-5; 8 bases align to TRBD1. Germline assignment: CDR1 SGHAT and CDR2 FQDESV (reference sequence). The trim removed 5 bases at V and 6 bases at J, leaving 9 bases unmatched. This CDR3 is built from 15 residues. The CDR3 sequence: CASSQADRGTQPQHF. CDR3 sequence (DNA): TGTGCCAGCAGCCAAGCAGACAGGGGTACTCAGCCCCAGCATTTT.

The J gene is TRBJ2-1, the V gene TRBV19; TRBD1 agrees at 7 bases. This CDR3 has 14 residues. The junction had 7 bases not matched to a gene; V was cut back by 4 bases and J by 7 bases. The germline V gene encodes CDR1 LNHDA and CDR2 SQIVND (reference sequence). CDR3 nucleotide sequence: TGTGCCAGTAGTAGGGCAGGGGGACGGAATGAGCAGTTCTTC. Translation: CASSRAGGRNEQFF.

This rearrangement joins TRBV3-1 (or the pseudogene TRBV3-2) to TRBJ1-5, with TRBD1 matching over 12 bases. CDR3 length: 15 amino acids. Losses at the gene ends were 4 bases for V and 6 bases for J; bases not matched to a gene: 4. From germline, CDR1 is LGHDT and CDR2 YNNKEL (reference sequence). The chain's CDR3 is CASSPGTGGGQPQHF. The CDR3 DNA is TGTGCCAGCAGCCCCGGGACAGGGGGCGGTCAGCCCCAGCATTTT.

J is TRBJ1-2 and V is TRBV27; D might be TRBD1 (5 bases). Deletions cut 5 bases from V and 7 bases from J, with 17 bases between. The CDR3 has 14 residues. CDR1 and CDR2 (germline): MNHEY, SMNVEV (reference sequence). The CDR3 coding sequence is TGTGCCAGCAGTGGCCGTTTGGGGGGGGGTGGCTACACCTTC. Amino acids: CASSGRLGGGGYTF.

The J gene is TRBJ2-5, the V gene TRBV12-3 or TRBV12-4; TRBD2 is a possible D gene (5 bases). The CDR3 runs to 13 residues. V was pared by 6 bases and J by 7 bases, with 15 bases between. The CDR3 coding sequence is TGTGCCAGCAGCCTTGGGGAGTTGGGGACCCAGTACTTC. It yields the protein CASSLGELGTQYF.

The CDR3 protein is CASSLQGSWTEAFF. In DNA, the CDR3 is TGTGCCAGCAGCTTACAGGGATCGTGGACTGAAGCTTTCTTT. The chain employs TRBV7-9 and TRBJ1-1; TRBD1 is a possible D gene (5 bases). The germline CDR1 and CDR2 sequences are SEHNR and FQNEAQ (reference sequence). This CDR3 has 14 residues. Deletions cut 2 bases from V and 5 bases from J, with 12 bases between.

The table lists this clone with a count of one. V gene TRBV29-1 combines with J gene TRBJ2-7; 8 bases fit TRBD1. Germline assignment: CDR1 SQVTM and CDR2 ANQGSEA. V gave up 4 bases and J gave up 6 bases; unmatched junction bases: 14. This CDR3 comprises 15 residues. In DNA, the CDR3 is TGCAGCGTTGCGGTCTTGGCAGGGGGCCGGGGCGAGCAGTACTTC. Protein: CSVAVLAGGRGEQYF.

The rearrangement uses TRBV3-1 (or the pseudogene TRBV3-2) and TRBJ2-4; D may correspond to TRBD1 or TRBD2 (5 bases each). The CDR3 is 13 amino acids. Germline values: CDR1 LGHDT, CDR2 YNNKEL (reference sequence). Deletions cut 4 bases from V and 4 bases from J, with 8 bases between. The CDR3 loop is CASSLGTKNIQYF. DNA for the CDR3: TGTGCCAGCAGCCTGGGGACGAAAAACATTCAGTACTTC.